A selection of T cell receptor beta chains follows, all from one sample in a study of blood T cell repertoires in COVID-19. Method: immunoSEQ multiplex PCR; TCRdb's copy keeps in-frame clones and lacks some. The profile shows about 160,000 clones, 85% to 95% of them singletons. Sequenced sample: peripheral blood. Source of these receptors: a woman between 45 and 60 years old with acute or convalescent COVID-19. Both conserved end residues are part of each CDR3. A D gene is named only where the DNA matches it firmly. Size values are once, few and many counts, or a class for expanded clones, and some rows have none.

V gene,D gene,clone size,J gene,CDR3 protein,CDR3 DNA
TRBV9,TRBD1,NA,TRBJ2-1,CASSVEGQGINEQFF,TGTGCCAGCAGCGTAGAAGGACAGGGGATTAATGAGCAGTTCTTC
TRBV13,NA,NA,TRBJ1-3,CASSRERGGSSGNTIYF,TGTGCCAGCAGCCGAGAGAGAGGGGGAAGCTCTGGAAACACCATATATTTT
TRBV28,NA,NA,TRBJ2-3,CASSFRRTTITDTQYF,TGTGCCAGCAGTTTTCGACGGACAACTATTACAGATACGCAGTATTTT
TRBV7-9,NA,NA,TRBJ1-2,CASSFRDTDGYTF,TGTGCCAGCAGCTTCCGGGATACGGATGGCTACACCTTC
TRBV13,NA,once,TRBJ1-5,CASSRRGQPQHF,TGTGCCAGCAGCCGGAGAGGGCAGCCCCAGCATTTT
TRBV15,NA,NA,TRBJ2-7,CATSRDMKQPYEQYF,TGTGCCACCAGCAGAGATATGAAACAGCCTTACGAGCAGTACTTC
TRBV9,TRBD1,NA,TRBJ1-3,CASSVSAITGGRNTIYF,TGTGCCAGCAGCGTGAGCGCCATTACAGGGGGGAGAAACACCATATATTTT
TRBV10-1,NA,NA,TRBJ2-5,CASSVREQETQYF,TGCGCCAGCAGTGTCCGGGAACAAGAGACCCAGTACTTC
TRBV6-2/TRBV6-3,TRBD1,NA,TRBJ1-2,CASSYPTGTLNYGYTF,TGTGCCAGCAGTTACCCGACAGGGACTCTGAACTATGGCTACACCTTC
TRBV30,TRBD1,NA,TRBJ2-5,CAYGGESFGTGLQETQYF,TGTGCCTACGGTGGCGAGTCTTTTGGGACAGGATTACAAGAGACCCAGTACTTC
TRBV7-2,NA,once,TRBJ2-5,CASSLAGRLGETQYF,TGTGCCAGCAGCTTAGCGGGGAGGTTAGGAGAGACCCAGTACTTC
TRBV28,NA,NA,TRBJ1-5,CASSLGEGGQPQHF,TGTGCCAGCAGTTTAGGGGAGGGGGGTCAGCCCCAGCATTTT
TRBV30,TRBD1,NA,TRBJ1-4,CAWRRIQGTWEKLFF,TGTGCCTGGAGACGTATACAGGGGACATGGGAAAAACTGTTTTTT
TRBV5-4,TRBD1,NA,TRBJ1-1,CASSPPGTVNTEAFF,TGTGCCAGCAGCCCCCCCGGGACAGTGAACACTGAAGCTTTCTTT
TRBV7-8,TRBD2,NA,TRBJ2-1,CASSFSSGSWNEQFF,TGTGCCAGCAGCTTCTCTAGCGGGAGTTGGAATGAGCAGTTCTTC
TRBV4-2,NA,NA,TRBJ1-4,CASSLKTGFATNEKLFF,TGTGCCAGCAGCCTAAAGACGGGGTTTGCAACTAATGAAAAACTGTTTTTT
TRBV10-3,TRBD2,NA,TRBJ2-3,CAITPGLAVPDTQYF,TGTGCCATCACTCCCGGACTAGCAGTTCCAGATACGCAGTATTTT
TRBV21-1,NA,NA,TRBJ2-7,CASSTGLPRYEQYF,TGTGCCAGCAGTACCGGCCTCCCGAGGTACGAGCAGTACTTC
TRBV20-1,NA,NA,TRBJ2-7,CSASKASVAYEQYF,TGCAGTGCTAGTAAGGCTAGCGTCGCCTACGAGCAGTACTTC
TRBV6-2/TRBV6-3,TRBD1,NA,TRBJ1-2,CASTPPGTGGYYGYTF,TGTGCCAGCACCCCGCCCGGGACAGGGGGATACTATGGCTACACCTTC
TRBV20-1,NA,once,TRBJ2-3,CSARTGDTQYF,TGCAGTGCTAGAACGGGTGATACGCAGTATTTT
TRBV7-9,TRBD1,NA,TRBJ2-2,CASSGEQGAHGELFF,TGTGCCAGCAGCGGCGAACAGGGGGCCCACGGGGAGCTGTTTTTT
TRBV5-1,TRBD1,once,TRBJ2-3,CASSPENRGYSADTQYF,TGCGCCAGCAGCCCGGAAAACAGGGGATATTCCGCAGATACGCAGTATTTT
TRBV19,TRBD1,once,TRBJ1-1,CASSNQGATEAFF,TGTGCCAGTAGTAACCAGGGGGCCACTGAAGCTTTCTTT
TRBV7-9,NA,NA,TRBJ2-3,CASTREGSTDTQYF,TGTGCCAGCACCCGAGAGGGAAGCACAGATACGCAGTATTTT
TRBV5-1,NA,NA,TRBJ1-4,CASSLDINEKLFF,TGCGCCAGCAGCTTGGACATAAATGAAAAACTGTTTTTT
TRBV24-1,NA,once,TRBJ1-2,CATSDSYGYTF,TGTGCCACCAGTGACAGCTATGGCTACACCTTC
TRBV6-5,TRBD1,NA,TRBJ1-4,CASGPGTGFEKLFF,TGTGCCAGCGGCCCCGGGACAGGGTTTGAAAAACTGTTTTTT
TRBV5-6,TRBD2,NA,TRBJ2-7,CASSPRGVTLPYEQYF,TGTGCCAGCAGCCCCCGGGGGGTCACCCTCCCCTACGAGCAGTACTTC
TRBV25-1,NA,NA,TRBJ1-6,CASTAYNSPLHF,TGTGCCAGCACCGCCTATAATTCACCCCTCCACTTT
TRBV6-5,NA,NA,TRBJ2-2,CASSYLTETNTGELFF,TGTGCCAGCAGTTACTTGACAGAAACGAACACCGGGGAGCTGTTTTTT
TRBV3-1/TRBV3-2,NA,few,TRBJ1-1,CASQQQGVAFF,TGTGCCAGCCAGCAACAGGGAGTCGCTTTCTTT
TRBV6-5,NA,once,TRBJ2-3,CASSRKGADTQYF,TGTGCCAGCAGCCGTAAGGGGGCAGATACGCAGTATTTT
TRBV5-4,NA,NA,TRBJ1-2,CASSLESGFYGYTF,TGTGCCAGCAGTCTGGAGTCGGGATTCTATGGCTACACCTTC
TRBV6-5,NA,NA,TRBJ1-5,CASRPGGVQPQHF,TGTGCCAGCAGACCTGGGGGCGTTCAGCCCCAGCATTTT
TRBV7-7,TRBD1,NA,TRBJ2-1,CASSPSRTGGSYNEQFF,TGTGCCAGCAGCCCTTCAAGGACAGGGGGCAGTTACAATGAGCAGTTCTTC
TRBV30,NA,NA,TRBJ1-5,CAWSVPGDPSNQPQHF,TGTGCCTGGAGTGTACCGGGGGATCCGAGCAATCAGCCCCAGCATTTT
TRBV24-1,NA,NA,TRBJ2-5,CATSDPWTPQETQYF,TGTGCCACCAGTGATCCCTGGACACCGCAAGAGACCCAGTACTTC
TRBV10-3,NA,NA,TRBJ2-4,CAISESIGQGPDKNIQYF,TGTGCCATCAGTGAGTCGATCGGGCAGGGGCCGGACAAAAACATTCAGTACTTC
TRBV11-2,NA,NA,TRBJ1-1,CASREGWMNTEAFF,TGTGCCAGCAGGGAGGGGTGGATGAACACTGAAGCTTTCTTT
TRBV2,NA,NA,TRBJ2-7,CAWRTGYEQYF,TGTGCCTGGCGGACGGGGTACGAGCAGTACTTC
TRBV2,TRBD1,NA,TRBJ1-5,CASSTTGGDQPQHF,TGTGCCAGCAGTACTACAGGGGGCGATCAGCCCCAGCATTTT
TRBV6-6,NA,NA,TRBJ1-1,CASSYIGGNTEAFF,TGTGCCAGCAGTTACATCGGGGGGAACACTGAAGCTTTCTTT
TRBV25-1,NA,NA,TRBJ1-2,CASRATGYNYGYTF,TGTGCCAGCAGGGCGACGGGGTACAACTATGGCTACACCTTC
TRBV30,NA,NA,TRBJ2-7,CAWTPPSSYEQYF,TGTGCCTGGACGCCTCCTAGCTCCTACGAGCAGTACTTC
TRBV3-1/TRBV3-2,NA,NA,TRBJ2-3,CASSQEFGGPGIYTQYF,TGTGCCAGCAGCCAAGAGTTCGGGGGACCAGGCATATATACGCAGTATTTT
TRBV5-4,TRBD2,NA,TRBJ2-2,CASSLAGGGIAGELFF,TGTGCCAGCAGCCTTGCGGGAGGGGGTATAGCCGGGGAGCTGTTTTTT
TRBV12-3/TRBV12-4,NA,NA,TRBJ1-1,CASSLLSNTEAFF,TGTGCCAGCAGTTTACTATCAAACACTGAAGCTTTCTTT
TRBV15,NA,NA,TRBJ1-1,CATSGWRTEAFF,TGTGCCACCTCTGGGTGGAGGACTGAAGCTTTCTTT
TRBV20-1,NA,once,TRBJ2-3,CSASTTTRGRTDTQYF,TGCAGTGCTAGTACCACTACCCGAGGGCGCACAGATACGCAGTATTTT
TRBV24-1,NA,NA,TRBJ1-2,CATAGAYGYTF,TGTGCCACCGCAGGGGCCTATGGCTACACCTTC
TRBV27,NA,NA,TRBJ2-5,CASSDRRETQYF,TGTGCCAGCAGTGACAGGAGGGAGACCCAGTACTTC
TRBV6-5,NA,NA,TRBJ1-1,CASIFAGVAFF,TGTGCCAGCATTTTTGCGGGGGTAGCTTTCTTT
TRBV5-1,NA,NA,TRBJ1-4,CASSLRGEWEKLFF,TGCGCCAGCAGCTTGCGAGGAGAGTGGGAAAAACTGTTTTTT
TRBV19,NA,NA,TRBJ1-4,CASRDQGLYEKLFF,TGTGCCAGTAGAGACCAGGGGTTATATGAAAAACTGTTTTTT